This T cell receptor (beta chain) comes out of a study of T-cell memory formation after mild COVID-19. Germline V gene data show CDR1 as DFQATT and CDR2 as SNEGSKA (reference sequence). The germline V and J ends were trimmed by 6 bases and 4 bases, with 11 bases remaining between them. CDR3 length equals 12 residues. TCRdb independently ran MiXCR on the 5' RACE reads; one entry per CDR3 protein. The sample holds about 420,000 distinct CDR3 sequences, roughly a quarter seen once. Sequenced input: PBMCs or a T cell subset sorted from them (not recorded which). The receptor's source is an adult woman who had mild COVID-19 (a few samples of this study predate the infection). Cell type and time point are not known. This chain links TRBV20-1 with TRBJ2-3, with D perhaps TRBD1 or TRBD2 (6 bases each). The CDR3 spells CSAVRGADTQYF. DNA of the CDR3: TGCAGTGCCGTAAGGGGGGCAGATACGCAGTATTTT.